This is a list of T cell receptor beta chains from one sample in a study of T-cell memory formation after mild COVID-19. MiXCR, run by TCRdb on the 5' RACE reads, gives a single entry per CDR3 protein. The sample shows approximately 500,000 distinct CDR3 sequences, around 25% of them seen only once. The specimen sequenced was PBMCs or a T cell subset sorted from them (not recorded which). Source of these receptors: an adult woman who had mild COVID-19 (a few samples of this study predate the infection). Cell type and time point are not known. Both conserved end residues are part of each CDR3. The size of a clone is reported for some rows only, either as once, few or many, or as a class for expanded clones.

clone size	V gene	J gene	CDR3 protein
NA	TRBV6-2/TRBV6-3	TRBJ2-2	CASSYSIYIRTGTGELFF
NA	TRBV4-1	TRBJ2-4	CASSQPLGQENIQYF
many	TRBV7-8	TRBJ2-7	CASSLVRGGLAGFAYEQYF
NA	TRBV12-3/TRBV12-4	TRBJ1-2	CASSSSDREYGYTF
many	TRBV12-3/TRBV12-4	TRBJ2-6	CASRQSSGANVLTF
few	TRBV29-1	TRBJ2-2	CSVAVGTGELFF
few	TRBV6-5	TRBJ2-7	CASSYGRESSEQYF
NA	TRBV27	TRBJ2-1	CASSLSAGAGSYEQFF
few	TRBV5-6	TRBJ1-1	CASSLRRVTEAFF
NA	TRBV18	TRBJ2-1	CASSPDRRNEQFF
few	TRBV10-3	TRBJ2-7	CAISEVQTPYEQYF
few	TRBV7-6	TRBJ2-2	CASSPTVSLGDTGELFF
NA	TRBV3-1	TRBJ2-6	CASSQDRAVGANVLTF
NA	TRBV7-6	TRBJ2-7	CASSSNPPSDRRGYEQYF
many	TRBV5-1	TRBJ2-1	CASSVTSGSSNEQFF
NA	TRBV27	TRBJ2-1	CASSRPGYNEQFF
NA	TRBV4-3	TRBJ2-5	CASSQEPSGRQETQYF
NA	TRBV5-1	TRBJ2-1	CASSSETGPYNEQFF
NA	TRBV7-3	TRBJ2-3	CASSFGGTTDTQYF
few	TRBV7-2	TRBJ2-1	CASSPQGTSGNYNEQFF
NA	TRBV9	TRBJ2-1	CASSGRGPPDYNEQFF
NA	TRBV6-1	TRBJ2-3	CASSEDLSTDTQYF
few	TRBV19	TRBJ2-2	CASSIGTGWNTGELFF
NA	TRBV5-1	TRBJ1-1	CASRISDTEAFF
NA	TRBV6-6	TRBJ1-6	CASRLEGRSPLHF
NA	TRBV9	TRBJ2-2	CASSAQGAVTGELFF
NA	TRBV30	TRBJ1-1	CAWTSGSHGLNTEAFF
few	TRBV13	TRBJ2-5	CASSYRLEGQETQYF
NA	TRBV5-1	TRBJ2-2	CASISPTGSGELFF
NA	TRBV29-1	TRBJ1-2	CSVVNSFYGYTF
NA	TRBV27	TRBJ1-2	CATKLSGGTIYGYTF
many	TRBV20-1	TRBJ2-2	CSARDSGRDTGELFF
NA	TRBV19	TRBJ2-1	CASSRKTSGVHEQFF
NA	TRBV3-1	TRBJ1-2	CASSQRRGGGYTF
NA	TRBV6-1	TRBJ1-5	CASSLGPGSNQPQHF
few	TRBV24-1	TRBJ2-7	CATSEEQGSYEQYF
NA	TRBV7-8	TRBJ2-3	CASSLEDSSTDTQYF
NA	TRBV5-1	TRBJ2-2	CASSSRGLVAGELFF
few	TRBV13	TRBJ2-7	CASSYPSGNSYEQYF
few	TRBV18	TRBJ2-7	CASSPPGRGRVEQYF
NA	TRBV4-3	TRBJ2-2	CASSQDRNGRGAGELFF
NA	TRBV2	TRBJ1-2	CASSVDRVPNYGYTF
few	TRBV20-1	TRBJ2-1	CSAYTAESYNEQFF
NA	TRBV6-5	TRBJ1-2	CASTSRKGYNGGYTF
few	TRBV5-1	TRBJ1-1	CASSPGTGTAEAFF
few	TRBV29-1	TRBJ2-1	CSVVPPQSSSYNEQFF
NA	TRBV6-1	TRBJ2-2	CASGLAGVAGELFF
NA	TRBV25-1	TRBJ2-5	CASRAVGLETQYF